This T cell receptor beta chain was retrieved from a study of Graves' ophthalmopathy and Graves' hyperthyroidism. On the study more broadly: There was a collection of peripheral blood at initial diagnosis, before any treatment. Overall study findings and caveats: Prediction of ophthalmopathy progression reached about 71% sensitivity and approximately 73% specificity.

Germline V gives CDR1 SNHLY, CDR2 FYNNEI. CDR3 length equals 13 residues. Losses at the gene ends were 6 bases for V and 3 bases for J; bases not matched to a gene: 5. Concerning this clonotype: Its matching antigen is unknown.

Certain patients, namely those with other autoimmune diseases, uncontrolled infections, pregnancy or lactation, were excluded. Amplification from RNA transcripts yielded the TCR beta CDR3 regions. First-round RT-PCR relied on HTBI primers, and a second-round multiplex PCR came next. Using its own MiXCR run on the multiplex PCR reads, TCRdb lists one record per CDR3 protein. The table has 200,000 to 300,000 distinct CDR3 sequences, 40% to 50% seen once. This clonotype was sampled from an adult man with Graves' ophthalmopathy. The sequencing sample was made of peripheral blood. The chain is built from TRBV2 and TRBJ2-7, with TRBD1 matching 7 bases. For the CDR3, the DNA is TGTGCCAGCAGGAGGGACAGTGTCTACGAGCAGTACTTC. Amino acids: CASRRDSVYEQYF.